This TCR beta chain was sequenced for a study of blood T cell repertoires in COVID-19. Only in-frame clones appear in the TCRdb table, and some are missing; sequencing was by immunoSEQ multiplex PCR. The sample consists of around 300,000 clones, just under 90% of them appearing once. This clone was detected a few times. The sample was PBMCs or T cells enriched from blood (not recorded which). The sequence came from a woman aged 60-75 years who had recovered from COVID-19.

DNA of the CDR3: TGCGCCAGCAGCCCGGGGGGCCAAGGAGCTTTCTTT. It codes for CASSPGGQGAFF. The gene calls are TRBV5-1 and TRBJ1-1, with D possibly TRBD1 on 6 matching bases. The V end lost 4 bases, the J end lost 10 bases, and 14 bases lay between the germline ends. The CDR3 extends over 12 amino acids. The V gene's germline CDR1 is SGHRS and CDR2 YFSETQ.